Listed below are T cell receptor beta chains from one sample, sequenced in a study of beta chain features in type 1 diabetes. This table comes from immunoSEQ multiplex PCR, and its TCRdb copy is limited to in-frame clones, with some not included. The sample contains some 99,000 clones, under 40% of which appear only once. The sequenced material came from stem cell memory CD4+ T cells from blood. These receptors originate from a woman between 18 and 30 years old in good health. CDR3s include the opening cysteine and the closing phenylalanine or tryptophan. A D gene is named only where the DNA matches it firmly. The size entry is marked missing in some rows and otherwise reads once, few, many or a size class.

V gene: TRBV7-9
D gene: .
clone size: .
J gene: TRBJ2-7
CDR3 protein: CASSSSPGRVAPEQYF
CDR3 DNA: TGTGCCAGCAGCTCGTCCCCAGGCAGGGTCGCCCCCGAGCAGTACTTC

V gene: TRBV2
D gene: TRBD2
clone size: .
J gene: TRBJ2-2
CDR3 protein: CASHLLSGITGELFF
CDR3 DNA: TGTGCCAGCCACCTCCTTAGCGGGATAACAGGGGAGCTGTTTTTT

V gene: TRBV5-1
D gene: .
clone size: few
J gene: TRBJ2-1
CDR3 protein: CASSLVWGMGRLTYNEQFF
CDR3 DNA: TGCGCCAGCAGCTTGGTATGGGGTATGGGGCGGTTGACCTACAATGAGCAGTTCTTC

V gene: TRBV9
D gene: .
clone size: .
J gene: TRBJ2-1
CDR3 protein: CASSVGQAFRYNEQFF
CDR3 DNA: TGTGCCAGCAGCGTAGGGCAGGCCTTTAGATACAATGAGCAGTTCTTC

V gene: TRBV5-1
D gene: TRBD1
clone size: .
J gene: TRBJ2-3
CDR3 protein: CASSGQGADTQYF
CDR3 DNA: TGCGCCAGCAGCGGACAGGGGGCAGATACGCAGTATTTT

V gene: TRBV15
D gene: .
clone size: .
J gene: TRBJ2-6
CDR3 protein: CATSRPFTGSGANVLTF
CDR3 DNA: TGTGCCACCAGCAGACCTTTTACAGGTTCTGGGGCCAACGTCCTGACTTTC

V gene: TRBV30
D gene: TRBD2
clone size: .
J gene: TRBJ2-1
CDR3 protein: CAWNFLAGANEQFF
CDR3 DNA: TGTGCCTGGAATTTCCTAGCGGGAGCCAATGAGCAGTTCTTC

V gene: TRBV15
D gene: TRBD1
clone size: once
J gene: TRBJ1-5
CDR3 protein: CATSRTGGQGRNQPQHF
CDR3 DNA: TGTGCCACCAGCCGAACCGGTGGACAGGGGAGGAATCAGCCCCAGCATTTT

V gene: TRBV28
D gene: TRBD1
clone size: .
J gene: TRBJ2-2
CDR3 protein: CASKTHPGGTVSGELFF
CDR3 DNA: TGTGCCAGCAAAACTCATCCAGGGGGCACGGTCTCCGGGGAGCTGTTTTTT

V gene: TRBV5-4
D gene: .
clone size: few
J gene: TRBJ2-4
CDR3 protein: CASKSRTDKNIQYF
CDR3 DNA: TGTGCCAGCAAATCTCGGACAGATAAAAACATTCAGTACTTC

V gene: TRBV10-3
D gene: TRBD1
clone size: few
J gene: TRBJ2-4
CDR3 protein: CAISKQGAENIQYF
CDR3 DNA: TGTGCCATCAGTAAACAGGGGGCGGAAAACATTCAGTACTTC

V gene: TRBV4-2
D gene: .
clone size: .
J gene: TRBJ2-2
CDR3 protein: CASSQVNRGGTGELFF
CDR3 DNA: TGTGCCAGCAGCCAAGTCAATCGAGGGGGCACCGGGGAGCTGTTTTTT

V gene: TRBV28
D gene: .
clone size: .
J gene: TRBJ2-1
CDR3 protein: CASSFLFYNEQFF
CDR3 DNA: TGTGCCAGCAGTTTCCTCTTTTACAATGAGCAGTTCTTC

V gene: TRBV6-5
D gene: TRBD2
clone size: .
J gene: TRBJ2-5
CDR3 protein: CASSPGLAGGETQYF
CDR3 DNA: TGTGCCAGCAGCCCCGGGCTAGCGGGAGGGGAGACCCAGTACTTC

V gene: TRBV5-1
D gene: .
clone size: .
J gene: TRBJ2-5
CDR3 protein: CASSPSSDRGETQYF
CDR3 DNA: TGCGCCAGCAGCCCCTCTAGTGATCGTGGAGAGACCCAGTACTTC

V gene: TRBV5-1
D gene: TRBD2
clone size: few
J gene: TRBJ2-1
CDR3 protein: CASGGGSSYNEQFF
CDR3 DNA: TGCGCCAGCGGGGGGGGAAGCTCCTACAATGAGCAGTTCTTC

V gene: TRBV12-5
D gene: .
clone size: .
J gene: TRBJ1-2
CDR3 protein: CASGSARYGYTF
CDR3 DNA: TGTGCTAGTGGTAGCGCTCGCTATGGCTACACCTTC

V gene: TRBV18
D gene: .
clone size: few
J gene: TRBJ2-7
CDR3 protein: CASSPGVDYEQYF
CDR3 DNA: TGTGCCAGCTCCCCGGGTGTGGACTACGAGCAGTACTTC

V gene: TRBV29-1
D gene: .
clone size: .
J gene: TRBJ2-5
CDR3 protein: CSVGNREETQYF
CDR3 DNA: TGCAGCGTTGGGAACAGGGAAGAGACCCAGTACTTC

V gene: TRBV7-3
D gene: TRBD1
clone size: .
J gene: TRBJ2-4
CDR3 protein: CASSLKPGQGAKNIQYF
CDR3 DNA: TGTGCCAGCAGCTTAAAGCCGGGACAGGGAGCCAAAAACATTCAGTACTTC

V gene: TRBV5-4
D gene: .
clone size: few
J gene: TRBJ1-1
CDR3 protein: CASSLGSTGRRTEAFF
CDR3 DNA: TGTGCCAGCAGCTTGGGCTCCACGGGGAGGAGGACTGAAGCTTTCTTT

V gene: TRBV19
D gene: TRBD2
clone size: .
J gene: TRBJ2-1
CDR3 protein: CASSRGLAGVETAYNEQFF
CDR3 DNA: TGTGCCAGTAGTCGCGGACTAGCGGGAGTGGAAACGGCCTACAATGAGCAGTTCTTC

V gene: TRBV7-2
D gene: .
clone size: .
J gene: TRBJ2-1
CDR3 protein: CASSPPGLTYNEQFF
CDR3 DNA: TGTGCCAGCAGCCCTCCGGGACTGACCTACAATGAGCAGTTCTTC

V gene: TRBV15
D gene: .
clone size: few
J gene: TRBJ1-1
CDR3 protein: CATSSEWARDWDTEAFF
CDR3 DNA: TGTGCCACCAGCAGCGAGTGGGCGAGGGACTGGGACACTGAAGCTTTCTTT

V gene: TRBV19
D gene: .
clone size: few
J gene: TRBJ1-5
CDR3 protein: CASSIDRGSNQPQHF
CDR3 DNA: TGTGCCAGTAGTATAGATCGGGGGAGCAATCAGCCCCAGCATTTT

V gene: TRBV9
D gene: TRBD1
clone size: .
J gene: TRBJ2-7
CDR3 protein: CASSVVLHQGQGLYEQYF
CDR3 DNA: TGTGCCAGCAGCGTAGTCCTCCACCAGGGACAGGGCCTGTACGAGCAGTACTTC